These 8 T cell receptor beta chains share one sample of origin, sequenced in a study of cytomegalovirus exposure and HLA in healthy donors. 13 Jbeta primers and 60 Vbeta primers were used for the PCR. Here immunoSEQ multiplex PCR was the method, and the copy in TCRdb shows in-frame clones only, minus some. Listed are about 160,000 clones; about 1.2% falls within the top ten. Sample: PBMCs. These TCRs come from a woman aged 60-75 years in good health and CMV-seronegative.

The chain is built from TRBV19 and TRBJ1-4; D unclear. The CDR3 spans 13 residues. Germline assignment: CDR1 LNHDA and CDR2 SQIVND (reference sequence). Trimming removed 4 bases at V and 0 bases at J, with 3 bases between. CDR3 sequence: CASSTSTNEKLFF. CDR3 nucleotides: TGTGCCAGTAGTACTTCAACTAATGAAAAACTGTTTTTT.

The chain combines TRBV5-6 with TRBJ2-3, with 15 bases fitting TRBD2. Germline V gives CDR1 SGHDT, CDR2 YYEEEE. This CDR3 is built from 16 residues. The junction had 3 bases not matched to a gene; V was cut back by 2 bases and J by 5 bases. CDR3 DNA sequence: TGTGCCAGCAGCTTCCGGACTAGCGGGAGGGAAGATACGCAGTATTTT. Translation gives CASSFRTSGREDTQYF.

V usage is TRBV5-5 and J usage is TRBJ2-2, with 8 bases that match TRBD2. The CDR3 covers 16 residues. CDR1 SGHKS and CDR2 YYEKEE come from the germline V gene (reference sequence). V shed 6 bases, J shed 6 bases, and the junction held 13 bases outside the gene matches. This chain's CDR3 is CASIPASGGVPGELFF. In DNA form, the CDR3 reads TGTGCCAGCATTCCGGCCAGCGGGGGAGTCCCCGGGGAGCTGTTTTTT.

The chain links TRBV6-1 to TRBJ2-3; D remains ambiguous. This CDR3 is 15 amino acids long. The germline gives CDR1 MNHNS, CDR2 SASEGT. With 5 bases removed from V and 1 base from J, the gap between germline ends came to 13 bases. CDR3 DNA: TGTGCCAGCAGTTCACACGCTCCTGGCACAGATACGCAGTATTTT. Translated, it gives CASSSHAPGTDTQYF.

The chain employs TRBV7-3 and TRBJ2-1; TRBD2 matches 11 bases. The V gene's germline CDR1 is SGHTA and CDR2 FQGTGA. This CDR3 is built from 18 residues. Unmatched junction bases numbered 13, after V lost 1 base and J lost 8 bases. In DNA form, the CDR3 reads TGTGCCAGCAGCTTAATCGGTAGCGGGAGGGCCTGGGGAGATGAGCAGTTCTTC. Amino acid sequence: CASSLIGSGRAWGDEQFF. The full variable domain, its missing parts supplied by reference TRBV7-3 and TRBJ2-1, is GAGVSQTPSNKVTEKGKYVELRCDPISGHTALYWYRQSLGQGPEFLIYFQGTGAADDSGLPNDRFFAVRPEGSVSTLKIQRTERGDSAVYLCASSLIGSGRAWGDEQFFGPGTRLTVL.

The J gene is TRBJ2-7, the V gene TRBV4-1; 7 nucleotides match TRBD1. This CDR3 has 16 residues. The J segment lost 2 bases and the V segment lost 4 bases, leaving 11 bases of the junction unmatched. CDR1 is MGHRA and CDR2 is YSYEKL in the germline V gene. The CDR3 DNA sequence: TGCGCCAGCAGCCCTCAACAGAAGACAGGGACCTACGAGCAGTACTTC. Its translation: CASSPQQKTGTYEQYF.

This chain uses TRBV2 with TRBJ1-2; D gene uncertain. The CDR3 loop spans 13 amino acids. The germline V gene encodes CDR1 SNHLY and CDR2 FYNNEI. Deletions cut 5 bases from V and 2 bases from J, with 9 bases between. The CDR3 here is CASSIQRNYGYTF. CDR3 in DNA: TGTGCCAGCAGTATACAGAGAAACTATGGCTACACCTTC.

The chain uses TRBV6-5 and TRBJ1-5, with D uncertain. The CDR3 sequence is 13 residues long. Per germline, CDR1 MNHEY and CDR2 SVGAGI. V was cut by 4 bases and J by 2 bases, with 6 bases left in between. Written as DNA, the CDR3 is TGTGCCAGCAGTTGGGCCCGCAATCAGCCCCAGCATTTT. It encodes CASSWARNQPQHF.